The following is a TCR beta chain sequence with its context. As yet, its antigen is unknown. The conserved phenylalanine or tryptophan is not found at the CDR3 terminus, so this likely reflects a read error. Exclusion followed for patients with uncontrolled infection, other autoimmune disease, pregnancy or lactation. From RNA transcripts, TCR beta CDR3 regions were amplified. Primed by the HTBI set, a first-round RT-PCR was run on the TCR CDR3. TCRdb re-called the multiplex PCR reads through MiXCR, storing one row per CDR3 protein. The repertoire holds some 500,000 distinct CDR3 sequences, with around a quarter as singletons. The data were obtained in a study of T cells in Graves' hyperthyroidism and ophthalmopathy. The CDR3 has 15 residues. Germline loops: CDR1 SGHRS, CDR2 YFSETQ. Trimming took off 2 bases at V and 1 base at J, with 13 bases between the two ends. Study-wide findings and caveats: Before onset, ophthalmopathy was predicted by the model a median around 6 months earlier.

V usage is TRBV5-1 and J usage is TRBJ2-7; TRBD1 might be the D (6 bases). Material: blood. This receptor was obtained from a woman aged 25-40 years with Graves' ophthalmopathy. The DNA of the CDR3 is TGCGCCAGCAGCTTAGGGCCAGGGGCTTCCTACGAGCAGTACTCC. Protein product: CASSLGPGASYEQYS.